A selection of T cell receptor beta chains follows, all from one sample in a study of blood T cell repertoires in COVID-19. Repertoires were generated with immunoSEQ multiplex PCR, while TCRdb's copy carries only in-frame clones and drops some. The sample consists of 110,000 or so clones, roughly 87% of them appearing once. The sample consisted of peripheral blood. Receptors originate from a human donor in a cohort sampled during active COVID-19. CDR3s include the opening cysteine and the closing phenylalanine or tryptophan. Fields, in order: D gene, V gene, clone size, J gene, CDR3 DNA, CDR3 protein. The D gene is left open where the match is weak. The size field is filled for only some rows; it gives once, few, many or a size class.

-	TRBV6-6	-	TRBJ2-7	TGTGCCAGCAGTTATTTCCCTGGGCAGACCTCCTACGAGCAGTACTTC	CASSYFPGQTSYEQYF
TRBD1	TRBV6-5	-	TRBJ2-3	TGTGCCAGCAGAGAGACAGGGGGTTCAGATACGCAGTATTTT	CASRETGGSDTQYF
-	TRBV6-5	-	TRBJ2-3	TGTGCCAGCAGTTACGACAGCCTGGGCACAGATACGCAGTATTTT	CASSYDSLGTDTQYF
TRBD2	TRBV7-7	-	TRBJ2-3	TGTGCCAGCAGCCGACGAGCGGGGGACAGCACAGATACGCAGTATTTT	CASSRRAGDSTDTQYF
-	TRBV5-4	-	TRBJ2-5	TGTGCCAGCAGCTTGGGCTTGCAGGTCCAAGAGACCCAGTACTTC	CASSLGLQVQETQYF
-	TRBV13	-	TRBJ1-2	TGTGCCAGCAGCCTAGGTCCACTTTCTGGCTACACCTTC	CASSLGPLSGYTF
TRBD1	TRBV10-1	few	TRBJ1-1	TGCGCCAGCAGCGACAGGGGAACTGAAGCTTTCTTT	CASSDRGTEAFF
TRBD1	TRBV9	-	TRBJ1-3	TGTGCCAGCAGCGAAACAGGGGGCTCTATCTCTGGAAACACCATATATTTT	CASSETGGSISGNTIYF
-	TRBV11-3	-	TRBJ1-3	TGTGCCAGCAGCTTAAACTATCATTCTGGAAACACCATATATTTT	CASSLNYHSGNTIYF
-	TRBV9	-	TRBJ2-2	TGTGCCAGCAGCGTAACAGGTAACACCGGGGAGCTGTTTTTT	CASSVTGNTGELFF
-	TRBV28	-	TRBJ1-4	TGTGCCACCGAGACAGGCCCTAATGAAAAACTGTTTTTT	CATETGPNEKLFF
-	TRBV18	-	TRBJ1-2	TGTGCCAGCTCACCTACTGCGACAGAGAACTATGGCTACACCTTC	CASSPTATENYGYTF
TRBD2	TRBV6-5	-	TRBJ2-1	TGTGCCAGCAGTACCCCAACCGGGGGGGCCGAGGAGCAGTTCTTC	CASSTPTGGAEEQFF
-	TRBV5-8	-	TRBJ2-1	TGTGCCAGCAGCACGCGACTAGGGGCTGAGCAGTTCTTC	CASSTRLGAEQFF
TRBD1	TRBV9	-	TRBJ2-3	TGTGCCAGCAGCGTAGTGCCCCAGGGGGCCACAGATACGCAGTATTTT	CASSVVPQGATDTQYF
-	TRBV28	-	TRBJ1-1	TGTGCCAGCAGTCGACATAGGACACACACTGAAGCTTTCTTT	CASSRHRTHTEAFF
-	TRBV6-5	-	TRBJ1-1	TGTGCCAGCAGTTCGAAGGGGGATCGCAAGAACACTGAAGCTTTCTTT	CASSSKGDRKNTEAFF
TRBD1	TRBV19	-	TRBJ1-2	TGTGCCACCTCTCCCCCAGGGGGCGATGGCTATGGCTACACCTTC	CATSPPGGDGYGYTF
TRBD1	TRBV6-5	few	TRBJ2-7	TGTGCCAGCAGAGTGGACAGGGCCCACGAGCAGTACTTC	CASRVDRAHEQYF
-	TRBV10-1	-	TRBJ1-1	TGCGCCAGCAGTGAGTCCGCTTTACCGGGGTTGAACACTGAAGCTTTCTTT	CASSESALPGLNTEAFF
-	TRBV27	-	TRBJ1-1	TGTGCCAGTCGGCCCGGACTGGTCATCACTGAAGCTTTCTTT	CASRPGLVITEAFF
-	TRBV7-9	-	TRBJ1-1	TGTGCCAGCAGCCCAGGCGGGGACCCGGGCACTGAAGCTTTCTTT	CASSPGGDPGTEAFF
-	TRBV18	once	TRBJ2-7	TGTGCCAGCTCACCAGTGAGCAGGGGAGATTTGGGCGAGCAGTACTTC	CASSPVSRGDLGEQYF
TRBD1	TRBV24-1	-	TRBJ1-4	TGTGCCACCAGTGATCATAGGACAGGGGAGGAAAAACTGTTTTTT	CATSDHRTGEEKLFF
-	TRBV5-4	once	TRBJ2-5	TGTGCCAGCAGCGCGGGACTTCCCGCCGGGACCCAGTACTTC	CASSAGLPAGTQYF
TRBD1	TRBV2	-	TRBJ1-5	TGTGCCAGCAGGGATCGACAGGGCATGAATAGCAATCAGCCCCAGCATTTT	CASRDRQGMNSNQPQHF
TRBD1	TRBV5-8	-	TRBJ1-1	TGTGCCAGCAGCACCGACAGGGGAGGAAACACTGAAGCTTTCTTT	CASSTDRGGNTEAFF
-	TRBV7-2	-	TRBJ1-1	TGTGCCAGCAGCCCGGGGAGGGTAACTGAAGCTTTCTTT	CASSPGRVTEAFF
TRBD2	TRBV2	-	TRBJ2-1	TGTGCCAGCAGCGGTCAACGCCTAGCGGGAGGGAATGAGCAGTTCTTC	CASSGQRLAGGNEQFF
TRBD2	TRBV9	-	TRBJ2-1	TGTGCCAGCAGCTCCCGGACTAGCGTCCATGAGCAGTTCTTC	CASSSRTSVHEQFF
-	TRBV19	once	TRBJ1-5	TGTGCCAGTAGTACCTTCGGGGGAACGAGCAATCAGCCCCAGCATTTT	CASSTFGGTSNQPQHF
TRBD2	TRBV7-7	few	TRBJ2-2	TGTGCTAGCAGCTTACAAACTAGCGGGGGGACCGGGGAGCTGTTTTTT	CASSLQTSGGTGELFF
TRBD2	TRBV7-9	-	TRBJ2-5	TGTGCCAGCAGCTTAGGACTAGCGGCCCTCCAAGAGACCCAGTACTTC	CASSLGLAALQETQYF
-	TRBV7-9	-	TRBJ2-7	TGTGCCAGCAGCGTGGGCCTTTCCTACGAGCAGTACTTC	CASSVGLSYEQYF
-	TRBV29-1	few	TRBJ1-5	TGCAGCGTAGAAGGACAGCCCAATCAGCCCCAGCATTTT	CSVEGQPNQPQHF
TRBD2	TRBV9	-	TRBJ2-1	TGTGCCAGCAGCCTACAGCGGGGGCCCAACAATGAGCAGTTCTTC	CASSLQRGPNNEQFF
TRBD1	TRBV5-1	-	TRBJ2-3	TGCGCCAGCAGCTTGGATCCAGGGGGCTCTAGCACAGATACGCAGTATTTT	CASSLDPGGSSTDTQYF
TRBD2	TRBV18	-	TRBJ2-1	TGTGCCAGCTCACCCACTACCGGGGGACTAGCATACAATGAGCAGTTCTTC	CASSPTTGGLAYNEQFF
-	TRBV7-2	-	TRBJ2-1	TGTGCCAGCAGCTTAGCGCGGTTCTATGAGCAGTTCTTC	CASSLARFYEQFF
-	TRBV18	-	TRBJ1-1	TGTGCCAGCTCACCACCGAAGGGAGACACTGAAGCTTTCTTT	CASSPPKGDTEAFF
TRBD2	TRBV2	-	TRBJ2-3	TGTGCCAGCAGAGGGACTAGCGGGAGCACAGATACGCAGTATTTT	CASRGTSGSTDTQYF
TRBD2	TRBV9	-	TRBJ2-7	TGTGCCAGCAGCCCTGGACTAGTAGGCGAAGGTTACGAGCAGTACTTC	CASSPGLVGEGYEQYF
TRBD1	TRBV5-1	-	TRBJ1-2	TGCGCCAGCAGCTTGTTTACAGGGGGGGGCTATGGCTACACCTTC	CASSLFTGGGYGYTF
TRBD1	TRBV5-6	few	TRBJ1-1	TGTGCCAGCAGCTCGAGGGGGCCTAGGTGGACTGAAGCTTTCTTT	CASSSRGPRWTEAFF
-	TRBV12-5	-	TRBJ2-1	TGTGCTAGTGGTTTGCGGGAGTACAATGAGCAGTTCTTC	CASGLREYNEQFF
-	TRBV12-3/TRBV12-4	-	TRBJ1-2	TGTGCCAGCAGTTGGACTGAGATATATGGCTACACCTTC	CASSWTEIYGYTF
TRBD2	TRBV7-3	-	TRBJ2-1	TGTGCCAGCAGCCTAACTAGCGGGGGGTACAATGAGCAGTTCTTC	CASSLTSGGYNEQFF
-	TRBV4-1	-	TRBJ1-6	TGCGCCAGCAGCCTCCGGGGGGGAACCTATAATTCACCCCTCCACTTT	CASSLRGGTYNSPLHF
TRBD1	TRBV3-1/TRBV3-2	few	TRBJ1-6	TGTGCCAGCAGCCAAGAGCCAGGGGGCGGATCACCCCTCCACTTT	CASSQEPGGGSPLHF
TRBD1	TRBV29-1	-	TRBJ2-2	TGCAGCGTCGGTCGGACAGGACCGAACACCGGGGAGCTGTTTTTT	CSVGRTGPNTGELFF
TRBD2	TRBV7-8	-	TRBJ2-7	TGTGCCAGCAGATTAGTTGGACTAGCGGGAGTCTCCTACGAGCAGTACTTC	CASRLVGLAGVSYEQYF
-	TRBV5-1	-	TRBJ2-7	TGCGCCAGCAGCTTGGCCTCAGGGGAAGTTGAGCAGTACTTC	CASSLASGEVEQYF
-	TRBV4-1	-	TRBJ1-5	TGCGCCAGCAGCCAAGAAGAGGGTTTGGACAATCAGCCCCAGCATTTT	CASSQEEGLDNQPQHF
TRBD1	TRBV15	few	TRBJ2-2	TGTGCCACCAGCAGAGATTGGGGGCTTCAGGGGGACACCGGGGAGCTGTTTTTT	CATSRDWGLQGDTGELFF
TRBD2	TRBV5-4	-	TRBJ2-5	TGTGCCAGCAGCGGAGGAGGACTAGCGGGGGCCCTAGGAGAGACCCAGTACTTC	CASSGGGLAGALGETQYF